This T cell receptor beta chain was found in a study of cytomegalovirus exposure and HLA in healthy donors. The junction had 8 bases not matched to a gene; V was cut back by 5 bases and J by 1 base. The CDR3 is 17 amino acids. Germline values: CDR1 SGHNT, CDR2 YENEEA. The PCR made use of 60 Vbeta and 13 Jbeta primers. Libraries were prepared by immunoSEQ multiplex PCR; TCRdb keeps only in-frame clonotypes and omits some of them. The sample lists 150,000 or so clones; approximately 80% were seen once. The chain carries TRBV11-3 and TRBJ2-7; 13 bases fit TRBD2. The sample consisted of PBMCs. The TCR sequence derives from a man aged 50-59 years in good health and CMV-seronegative. The CDR3 bases are TGTGCCAGCAGCCAAGGGACTAGCGGGAAATCTTCCTACGAGCAGTACTTC. It encodes CASSQGTSGKSSYEQYF.